The clone carrying this TCR beta chain is medium-sized. Antigen unknown. This sample is part of a study of molecular identifiers for immune sequencing clone quantification. Germline V gene lookup returns CDR1 MNHEY and CDR2 SVGAGI. CDR3 length: 14 residues. Between the trimmed V and J ends, which lost 0 bases and 8 bases, there was a span of 10 bases. Overall study findings and caveats: Effector cells kept over 99% of their molecules in clones above 20 RNA copies, while naive cells kept under 1% there.

MiXCR was run by TCRdb on the PCR reads, yielding one entry per CDR3 protein. The sample has some 10,000 distinct CDR3 sequences, 15% to 20% seen once. The TCR originated in a human donor in good health. Some libraries in this study had Jurkat cell RNA spiked in. The chain has TRBV6-5 and TRBJ1-4; TRBD1 is a possible D gene (5 bases). Sequencing was carried out using naive CD8+ T cells from blood, with Jurkat cell RNA spiked in. The subset is: FACS-sorted CD8+CD4-CCR7+CD45RA+ naive T cells. The CDR3 loop reads CASSYSGGGEKLFF. The CDR3 nucleotides read TGTGCCAGCAGTTACTCCGGGGGAGGAGAAAAACTGTTTTTT.